A selection of T cell receptor beta chains follows, all from one sample in a study of early T cells in non-severe SARS-CoV-2 infection. TCRdb redid the calling of the 5' RACE reads with MiXCR, one entry per CDR3 protein. The data contain fewer than 80,000 distinct CDR3 sequences, 4% to 6% of them singletons. This specimen was whole blood, taken at baseline. Every receptor here comes from an adult who was a healthcare worker with PCR-confirmed SARS-CoV-2 infection or an uninfected control (not recorded which). The donor label of this sample is uncertain. CDR3s include the opening cysteine and the closing phenylalanine or tryptophan.

V,length,J,CDR3
TRBV3-1,15,TRBJ1-5,CASSHDTTGSKAQHF
TRBV7-2,15,TRBJ2-3,CASSFRRGHTDTQYF
TRBV5-8,14,TRBJ1-1,CASSFRVMNTEAFF
TRBV7-3,15,TRBJ2-1,CASSPDRAGGEEQFF
TRBV7-3,15,TRBJ2-2,CASSLGGARTGELFF
TRBV20-1,15,TRBJ2-7,CSARASAVSSYEQYF
TRBV7-9,13,TRBJ1-2,CASSLTGYNGYTF
TRBV20-1,14,TRBJ2-7,CSARAGGGGHEQYF
TRBV7-2,17,TRBJ2-1,CASTRGGSGGSYNEQFF
TRBV29-1,10,TRBJ2-5,CSAVLETQYF
TRBV10-2,18,TRBJ2-1,CASSDPPSGGSSYNEQFF
TRBV20-1,16,TRBJ2-1,CSATSFEAASYNEQFF
TRBV11-2,14,TRBJ2-5,CASSPLGGGETQYF
TRBV28,14,TRBJ2-3,CASRVRGRTDTQYF
TRBV11-2,14,TRBJ2-1,CASSLVRGRDPQFF
TRBV28,11,TRBJ2-7,CASVTSYEQYF
TRBV19,13,TRBJ2-5,CASSGGAQETQYF
TRBV24-1,16,TRBJ2-2,CATSATGMVGTGELFF
TRBV7-9,15,TRBJ2-1,CASSLGLAGGNEQFF
TRBV18,17,TRBJ2-2,CASSPRTSAQGTGELFF
TRBV21-1,13,TRBJ2-1,CASTKSSYNEQFF
TRBV20-1,14,TRBJ1-1,CSARWFADGTEAFF
TRBV7-2,15,TRBJ2-1,CASHRRTGENNEQFF
TRBV11-1,15,TRBJ2-3,CASSPESGQGHTQYF
TRBV12-3/TRBV12-4,12,TRBJ1-5,CASSLPPRPQHF
TRBV13,14,TRBJ2-2,CASSLAAGYGELFF
TRBV10-3,18,TRBJ2-1,CAISESPRGGRSYNEQFF
TRBV20-1,12,TRBJ2-1,CSAQEGGTEQFF
TRBV4-2,16,TRBJ1-6,CASSQDWGAGGSPLHF
TRBV29-1,16,TRBJ2-3,CSASPLAGSRTDTQYF
TRBV6-2/TRBV6-3,19,TRBJ2-3,CDSSYSRTSGRGSTDTQYF
TRBV15,14,TRBJ2-3,CATSRDLRGDTQYF
TRBV7-8,13,TRBJ1-3,CASIRGGLEGIYF
TRBV10-3,17,TRBJ2-4,CAISESTSGGAKNIQYF
TRBV29-1,13,TRBJ2-1,CSLTGGPYNEQFF
TRBV14,16,TRBJ1-6,CASSLRRGYGISPLHF
TRBV20-1,14,TRBJ2-1,CSARVLSALREQFF
TRBV12-3/TRBV12-4,15,TRBJ1-1,CASSYHTAPNTEAFF
TRBV6-5,17,TRBJ1-1,CASSYAGTGGVKTEAFF
TRBV24-1,14,TRBJ2-3,CATSDPRGTDTQYF
TRBV12-3/TRBV12-4,16,TRBJ2-5,CASSPKGRDGRETQYF
TRBV6-5,13,TRBJ1-1,CASRTDRNTEAFF
TRBV28,14,TRBJ2-7,CASSKGLAGGEQYF
TRBV27,15,TRBJ2-2,CASTLHGANTGELFF
TRBV5-1,13,TRBJ2-5,CASSPRTKETQYF
TRBV15,18,TRBJ2-1,CATSRPRPLAVSYNEQFF
TRBV7-9,14,TRBJ2-7,CASSSQTSLGEQYF
TRBV6-2/TRBV6-3,15,TRBJ2-2,CASSGRQFYTGELFF
TRBV18,10,TRBJ2-5,CASTQETQYF
TRBV5-6,15,TRBJ2-7,CASSLGLAVSYEQYF
TRBV20-1,15,TRBJ2-3,CSARDLGSSPDTQYF
TRBV5-1,17,TRBJ2-6,CASSLGDRASGANVLTF
TRBV7-8,15,TRBJ2-7,CASSLATQLAYEQYF
TRBV18,12,TRBJ2-7,CASSPETHEQYF
TRBV19,14,TRBJ2-2,CASSSTGWTGELFF
TRBV12-3/TRBV12-4,14,TRBJ1-4,CASTRTGGEEKLFF
TRBV21-1,12,TRBJ2-1,CASSCRLEEQFF
TRBV28,18,TRBJ2-3,CASRNPRTSGGSTDTQYF
TRBV20-1,15,TRBJ2-5,CSARGSGGSQETQYF
TRBV20-1,11,TRBJ2-6,CSARDRDRRAF